This T cell receptor beta chain was captured by sequencing in a study of T cells in localized non-small cell lung cancer (dated by TCRdb to 2018 to 2021). Background for the entire study: The study examined T cell repertoires in approximately 240 patients with early-stage NSCLC and compared tumors with uninvolved tumor-adjacent lungs. The cohort was made up of some 240 treatment-naive NSCLC patients whose localized lung tumors had been resected. Of the NSCLC patients, roughly 130 were male and 85 to 110 were female, and the mean age was around 66 years. Results and caveats for the whole study, not just this receptor: A median of roughly 60 of the top 100 tumor clones were detected in paired uninvolved adjacent lung, and under 30 of these tumor clones were also found among the top 100 clones of the paired uninvolved adjacent lung. Because multi-region tumor sequencing was not done, intratumor heterogeneity could not be ruled out. Higher T cell density in blood was associated with longer overall survival, whereas higher clonality in adjacent lung was associated with shorter survival. Because the study design was exploratory, TCR variables were selected using unadjusted p-values without false-discovery rate correction. Uninvolved tumor-adjacent lung showed the highest T cell clonality, higher than tumor, which suggests more focused antigenic responses in the uninvolved tumor-adjacent lung.

At diagnosis, peripheral blood, uninvolved tumor-adjacent lung and tumor were collected and stored as a combination of fresh-frozen and FFPE material. Blood samples were analyzed as peripheral blood mononuclear cells for TCR repertoire profiling. CDR1 and CDR2 are read off the germline V gene as SGHAT and FQNNGV. CDR3 length: 14 amino acids, cysteine to phenylalanine. CDR3 DNA only is kept here, 42 bases in frame from base 1. Clipping removes 4 bases from V and 8 bases from J, with 9 as the unmatched junction base count. Concerning this clone itself: It lacks a known antigen. No much larger clone exists at a distance of one base, and base qualities are not known.

The immunoSEQ Assay was used to sequence TCR beta CDR3 regions from DNA. The paper's data handling went like this. T cell density was computed as TCR beta template counts normalized to usable DNA estimated by amplifying housekeeping genes. Richness was estimated using the preseqR package, with extrapolation to 400,000 templates for PBMC samples and to 120,000 templates for tissue samples. Clonality was calculated as one minus Pielou's evenness. Tissue-enriched TCRs were identified through differential abundance testing performed on productive amino-acid clonotypes, with a minimum total count of 5 and an alpha of 0.1. The Jaccard Index and the Morisita Overlap Index were used to quantify repertoire overlap between compartments. GLIPH grouped TCR beta CDR3s together with public tetramer-defined viral CDR3s, and a viral motif had to include at least three viral sequences and show V-gene enrichment. The source is immuneACCESS, and TCRdb retained only in-frame sequences with V and J called. Part of the clones is not carried over; for the studies checked, unresolved V genes explain less than half of this, and the remainder is unexplained. The V and J calls and the clone size are those of that table, but D and trimming were determined from the DNA. This sample lists about 24,000 clones; around 86% were detected once. The ten largest clones represent around a fifth of the sample.

The V and J genes are TRBV11-2 and TRBJ1-2, and 8 bases in between align with TRBD1. The sequencing here drew on peripheral blood, taken before any cancer treatment. The sequence was obtained from a man aged 35-69 years with stage I squamous cell lung carcinoma. The CDR3 loop reads CASSSRTGYEGYTF. The nucleotides read TGTGCCAGCAGCTCCCGGACAGGGTATGAAGGCTACACCTTC.